The clone carrying this TCR beta chain has more than one count but fewer than ten. Its specificity is unknown. The CDR3 length is 14 residues. Looked up from germline, CDR1 is MGHRA and CDR2 is YSYEKL. J gave up 6 bases and V 3 bases, and 2 bases lay outside the gene matches. The sample belongs to a study of blood T cells in healthy people across ages. Notes on the study in general: When one million T cells were used, diversity estimates were thought to be underestimates.

A second PCR of 7 to 11 cycles used a sample-barcoded 5' primer and a J-beta primer mix. A 12-random-nucleotide template-switch adaptor tagged each cDNA molecule. TCRdb passed the 5' RACE reads through MiXCR, listing each CDR3 protein once. The data contain hundreds of thousands of distinct CDR3 sequences, approximately 21% of them singletons. The donors, aged 6 to 90, were healthy Caucasians from Russia. The TCR sequence derives from a man between 65 and 79 years old in good health. The rearrangement links TRBV4-1 to TRBJ1-5; the match to TRBD1 covers 10 bases. The sample consisted of blood. This chain's CDR3 is CASSQGQGRQPQHF. CDR3 sequence (DNA): TGCGCCAGCAGCCAGGGACAGGGGCGTCAGCCCCAGCATTTT.